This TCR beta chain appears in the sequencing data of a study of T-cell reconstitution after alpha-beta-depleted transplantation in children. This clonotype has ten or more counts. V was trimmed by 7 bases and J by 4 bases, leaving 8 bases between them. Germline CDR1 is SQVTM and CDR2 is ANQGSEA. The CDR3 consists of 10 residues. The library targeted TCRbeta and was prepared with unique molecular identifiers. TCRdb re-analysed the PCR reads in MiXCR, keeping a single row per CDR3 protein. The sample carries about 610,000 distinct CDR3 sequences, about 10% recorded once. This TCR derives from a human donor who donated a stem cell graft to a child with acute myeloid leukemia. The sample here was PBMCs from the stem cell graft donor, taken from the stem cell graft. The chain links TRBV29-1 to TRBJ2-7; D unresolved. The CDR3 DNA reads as TGCAGCGCTGCCTCGTACGAGCAGTACTTC. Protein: CSAASYEQYF.